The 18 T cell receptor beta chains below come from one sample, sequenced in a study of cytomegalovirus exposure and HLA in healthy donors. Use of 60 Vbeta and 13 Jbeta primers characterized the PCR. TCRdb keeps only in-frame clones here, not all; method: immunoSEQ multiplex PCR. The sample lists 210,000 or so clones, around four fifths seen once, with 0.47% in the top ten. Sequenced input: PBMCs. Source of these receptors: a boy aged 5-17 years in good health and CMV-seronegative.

CDR3: CASSYLEGARTEAFF. CDR3 coding DNA: TGTGCCAGCAGTTACCTGGAGGGGGCGCGCACTGAAGCTTTCTTT. The genes are TRBV6-5 and TRBJ1-1; 7 bases agree with TRBD1. Germline assignment: CDR1 MNHEY and CDR2 SVGAGI. The CDR3 runs to 15 residues. V lost 2 bases and J lost 4; bases outside the gene matches: 7.

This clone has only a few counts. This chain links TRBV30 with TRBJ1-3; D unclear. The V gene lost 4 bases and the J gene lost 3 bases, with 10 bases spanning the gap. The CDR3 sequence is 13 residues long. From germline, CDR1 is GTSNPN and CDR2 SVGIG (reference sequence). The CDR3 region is CAWKPSGGNTIYF. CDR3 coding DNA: TGTGCCTGGAAGCCATCGGGTGGAAACACCATATATTTT. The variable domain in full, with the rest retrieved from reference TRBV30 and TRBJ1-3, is SQTIHQWPATLVQPVGSPLSLECTVEGTSNPNLYWYRQAAGRGLQLLFYSVGIGQISSEVPQNLSASRPQDRQFILSSKKLLLSDSGFYLCAWKPSGGNTIYFGEGSWLTVV.

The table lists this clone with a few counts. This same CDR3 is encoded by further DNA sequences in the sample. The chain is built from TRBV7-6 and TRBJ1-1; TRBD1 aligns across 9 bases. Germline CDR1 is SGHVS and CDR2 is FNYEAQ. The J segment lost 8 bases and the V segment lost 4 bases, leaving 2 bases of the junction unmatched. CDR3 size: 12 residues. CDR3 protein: CASSSGTGEAFF. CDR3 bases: TGTGCCAGCAGCTCGGGGACAGGGGAAGCTTTCTTT. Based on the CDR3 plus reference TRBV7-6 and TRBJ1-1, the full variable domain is GAGVSQSPRYKVTKRGQDVALRCDPISGHVSLYWYRQALGQGPEFLTYFNYEAQQDKSGLPNDRFSAERPEGSISTLTIQRTEQRDSAMYRCASSSGTGEAFFGQGTRLTVV.

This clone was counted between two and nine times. The CDR3 nucleotides read TGTGCCAGCAGTCTCGACGGAGGCATGAACACTGAAGCTTTCTTT. The encoded protein is CASSLDGGMNTEAFF. This chain uses TRBV6-5 with TRBJ1-1; D is unresolved. The germline V gene encodes CDR1 MNHEY and CDR2 SVGAGI. This CDR3 is built from 15 residues. V was pared by 5 bases and J by 0 bases, with 13 bases between.

CDR3 bases: TGTGCCAGCAGCGTAGGAATAGCGGGGGGGACAGATACGCAGTATTTT. Encoded protein: CASSVGIAGGTDTQYF. The chain combines TRBV9 with TRBJ2-3; 11 bases fit TRBD2. CDR1 and CDR2 from the germline V gene are SGDLS and YYNGEE. The length of the CDR3 is 16 residues. Losses at the gene ends were 0 bases for V and 3 bases for J; bases not matched to a gene: 3.

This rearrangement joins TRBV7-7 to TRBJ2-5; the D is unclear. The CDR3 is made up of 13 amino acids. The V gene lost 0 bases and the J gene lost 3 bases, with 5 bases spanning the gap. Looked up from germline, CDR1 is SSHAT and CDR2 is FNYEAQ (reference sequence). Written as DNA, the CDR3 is TGTGCCAGCAGCTTAGCGCTAAAAGAGACCCAGTACTTC. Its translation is CASSLALKETQYF.

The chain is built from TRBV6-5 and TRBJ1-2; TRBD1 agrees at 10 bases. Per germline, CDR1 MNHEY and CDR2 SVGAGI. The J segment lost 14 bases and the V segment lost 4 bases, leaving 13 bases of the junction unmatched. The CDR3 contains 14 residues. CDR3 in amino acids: CASSSTRTGGSETF. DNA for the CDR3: TGTGCCAGCAGTTCCACGCGGACAGGGGGAAGTGAGACCTTC.

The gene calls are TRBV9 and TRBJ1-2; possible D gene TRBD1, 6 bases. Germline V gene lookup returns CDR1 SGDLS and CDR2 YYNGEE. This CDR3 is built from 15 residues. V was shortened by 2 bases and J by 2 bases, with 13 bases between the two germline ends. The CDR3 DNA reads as TGTGCCAGCAGCGTCACAGGGTTGAACAACTATGGCTACACCTTC. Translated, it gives CASSVTGLNNYGYTF.

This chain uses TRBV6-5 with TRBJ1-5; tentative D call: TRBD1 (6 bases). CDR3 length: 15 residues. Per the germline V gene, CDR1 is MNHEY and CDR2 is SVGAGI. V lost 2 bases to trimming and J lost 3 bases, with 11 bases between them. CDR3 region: CASSYDWTDNQPQHF. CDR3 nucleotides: TGTGCCAGCAGTTACGACTGGACAGACAATCAGCCCCAGCATTTT.

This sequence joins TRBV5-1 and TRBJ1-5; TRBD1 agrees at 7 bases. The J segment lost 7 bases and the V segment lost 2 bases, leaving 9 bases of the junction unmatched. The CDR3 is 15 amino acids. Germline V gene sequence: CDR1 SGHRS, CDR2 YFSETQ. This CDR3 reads CASSLMTGRTQPQHF. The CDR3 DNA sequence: TGCGCCAGCAGCTTAATGACAGGGCGTACCCAGCCCCAGCATTTT.

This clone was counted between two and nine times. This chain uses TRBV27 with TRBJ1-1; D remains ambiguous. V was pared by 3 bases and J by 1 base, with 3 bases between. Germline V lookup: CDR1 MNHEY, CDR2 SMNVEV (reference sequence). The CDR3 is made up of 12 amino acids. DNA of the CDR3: TGTGCCAGCAGTTTTAGGAACACTGAAGCTTTCTTT. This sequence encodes CASSFRNTEAFF.

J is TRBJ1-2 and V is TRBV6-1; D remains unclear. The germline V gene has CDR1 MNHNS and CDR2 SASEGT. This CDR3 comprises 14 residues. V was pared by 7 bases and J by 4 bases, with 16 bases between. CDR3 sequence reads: CASTPPSEGYGYTF. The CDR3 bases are TGTGCCAGCACTCCGCCTTCCGAGGGCTATGGCTACACCTTC.

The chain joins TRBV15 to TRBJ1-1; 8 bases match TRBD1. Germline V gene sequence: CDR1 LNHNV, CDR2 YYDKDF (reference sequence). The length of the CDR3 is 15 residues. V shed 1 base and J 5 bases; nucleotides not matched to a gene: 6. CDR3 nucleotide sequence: TGTGCCACCAGCAGAGCAGGGGGCGTAAAAACTGAAGCTTTCTTT. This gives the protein CATSRAGGVKTEAFF.

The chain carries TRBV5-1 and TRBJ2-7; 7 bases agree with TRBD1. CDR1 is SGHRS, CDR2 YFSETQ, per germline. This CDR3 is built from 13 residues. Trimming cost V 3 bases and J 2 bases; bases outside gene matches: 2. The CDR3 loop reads CASSWDSTYEQYF. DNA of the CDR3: TGCGCCAGCAGCTGGGACAGTACCTACGAGCAGTACTTC.

CDR3 residues: CAWSVQRRGGYTF. CDR3 bases: TGTGCCTGGAGTGTACAGCGGAGGGGTGGCTACACCTTC. V gene TRBV30 combines with J gene TRBJ1-2; possible D gene TRBD1, 5 bases. Germline V gene lookup returns CDR1 GTSNPN and CDR2 SVGIG (reference sequence). This CDR3 spans 13 amino acids. V dropped 0 bases and J dropped 7 bases, with 12 bases sitting between them.

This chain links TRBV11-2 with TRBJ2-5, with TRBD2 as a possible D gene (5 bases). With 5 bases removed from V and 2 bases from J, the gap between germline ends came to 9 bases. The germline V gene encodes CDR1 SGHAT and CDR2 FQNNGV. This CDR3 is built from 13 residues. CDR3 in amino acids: CASSPRRQETQYF. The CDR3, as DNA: TGTGCCAGCAGCCCCAGGAGGCAAGAGACCCAGTACTTC.

The CDR3 nucleotides are TGTGCCACGAGGACAGGAACTAATGAAAAACTGTTTTTT. Residues: CATRTGTNEKLFF. This sequence joins TRBV6-1 and TRBJ1-4; 7 nucleotides agree with TRBD1. Germline trimming cut 10 bases from V and 1 base from J; bases unmatched to any gene: 3. Germline lookup yields CDR1 MNHNS and CDR2 SASEGT. There are 13 residues in the CDR3.

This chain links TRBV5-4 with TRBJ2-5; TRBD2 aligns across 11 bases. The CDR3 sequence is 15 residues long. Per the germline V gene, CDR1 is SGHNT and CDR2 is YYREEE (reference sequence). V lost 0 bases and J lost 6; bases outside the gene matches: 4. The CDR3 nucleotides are TGTGCCAGCAGCTTGGATAGCGGGGGGGCGAAGACCCAGTACTTC. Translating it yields CASSLDSGGAKTQYF.